This TCR beta chain was identified in a study of T-cell reconstitution after alpha-beta-depleted transplantation in children. Study-level findings and limits: Elevated TCRbeta diversity at day 60 was traced, in some patients, to surviving recipient T cells and thymic progenitors. Several hundred graft clones that had expanded were reportedly the source of alpha-beta T cells about two months after transplant. T cells produced anew were the main source of T-cell counts and diversity one year after transplant.

Germline values: CDR1 MGHRA, CDR2 YSYEKL. Deletions cut 10 bases from V and 6 bases from J, with 17 bases between. CDR3 length: 13 residues. This clonotype was picked up a small number of times. Its target is not known. A library of TCRbeta sequences, prepared with unique molecular identifiers, was generated. TCRdb re-called the PCR reads through MiXCR, storing one row per CDR3 protein. The repertoire includes 700,000 to 850,000 distinct CDR3 sequences, under 20% of them detected once, and approximately 5% sits in the top ten. The J gene is TRBJ2-3, the V gene TRBV4-1; a possible D gene is TRBD2 (5 bases). The specimen comprised PBMCs, mostly from graft donor cells, sampled 360 days after TCRalphabeta/CD19-depleted stem cell transplant. The TCR originated in a male patient under 18 who had a stem cell transplant for acute lymphoblastic leukemia, so the T cells may come from the graft donor. The CDR3 sequence is CATGLYFEDTQYF. In DNA, the CDR3 is TGCGCCACCGGACTCTACTTTGAGGATACGCAGTATTTT.